This T cell receptor beta chain appears in the sequencing data of a study of cytomegalovirus exposure and HLA in healthy donors. This clone was detected a few times. Antigen unknown. Whole-study results and caveats: Through in vitro validation, three CMV-associated chains were shown to be specific for CMV antigens.

The germline V gene encodes CDR1 SGHAT and CDR2 FQNNGV. The CDR3 is made up of 13 amino acids. V was shortened by 8 bases and J by 0 bases, with 10 bases between the two germline ends. The assay was immunoSEQ multiplex PCR, and TCRdb's table has in-frame clones only and misses some. The sample holds approximately 220,000 clones, about 86% seen once. What was sequenced was PBMCs. The TCR originated in a young man in good health and CMV-seronegative. The gene calls are TRBV11-2 and TRBJ1-1; tentative D call: TRBD1 (6 bases). CDR3 in DNA: TGTGCCAGCGGGGGACAACTGAACACTGAAGCTTTCTTT. It yields the protein CASGGQLNTEAFF. The complete variable domain, with remaining parts taken from reference TRBV11-2 and TRBJ1-1, reads EAGVAQSPRYKIIEKRQSVAFWCNPISGHATLYWYQQILGQGPKLLIQFQNNGVVDDSQLPKDRFSAERLKGVDSTLKIQPAKLEDSAVYLCASGGQLNTEAFFGQGTRLTVV.